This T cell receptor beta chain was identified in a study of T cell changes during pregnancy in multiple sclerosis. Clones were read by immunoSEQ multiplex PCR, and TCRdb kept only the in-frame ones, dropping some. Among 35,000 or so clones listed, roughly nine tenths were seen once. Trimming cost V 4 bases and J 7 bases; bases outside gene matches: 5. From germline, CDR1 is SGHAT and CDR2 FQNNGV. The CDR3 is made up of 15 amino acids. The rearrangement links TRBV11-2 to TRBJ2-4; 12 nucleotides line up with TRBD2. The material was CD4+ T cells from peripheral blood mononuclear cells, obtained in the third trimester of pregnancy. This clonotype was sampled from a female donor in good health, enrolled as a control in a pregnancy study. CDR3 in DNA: TGTGCCAGCAGCTCCTCTAGCGGGAGGGAGAACATTCAGTACTTC. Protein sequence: CASSSSSGRENIQYF.